This passage covers 11 T cell receptor beta chains from one sample sequenced in a study of blood T cells in healthy people across ages. The authors ran a second PCR of roughly 7 to 11 cycles using a sample-barcoded 5' primer and a J-beta primer mix. TCRdb analysed the 5' RACE reads with MiXCR anew, one entry per CDR3 protein. The sample has some 700,000 distinct CDR3 sequences; 40% to 45% are singletons. Sequencing used blood. The source is a woman aged 60 to 75 in good health.

This clonotype came up once. This chain uses TRBV12-3 or TRBV12-4 with TRBJ2-1; unclear D gene. The CDR3 runs to 15 residues. The V end lost 6 bases, the J end lost 0 bases, and 12 bases lay between the germline ends. The chain's CDR3 is CASSPPDVSYNEQFF. In nucleotides, the CDR3 is TGTGCCAGCAGCCCTCCGGATGTCTCCTACAATGAGCAGTTCTTC.

The chain uses TRBV3-1 and TRBJ1-2; 7 positions agree with TRBD1. Germline V gene sequence: CDR1 LGHDT, CDR2 YNNKEL (reference sequence). V was clipped by 4 bases and J by 8 bases; unmatched bases: 7. The CDR3 runs to 13 residues. The CDR3 bases are TGTGCCAGCAGCCCGGACAGGTGGTGGGGCTACACCTTC. This sequence encodes CASSPDRWWGYTF. The full variable domain, rest sourced from reference TRBV3-1 and TRBJ1-2, is DTAVSQTPKYLVTQMGNDKSIKCEQNLGHDTMYWYKQDSKKFLKIMFSYNNKELIINETVPNRFSPKSPDKAHLNLHINSLELGDSAVYFCASSPDRWWGYTFGSGTRLTVV.

The chain links TRBV3-1 to TRBJ2-1, with TRBD2 matching over 10 bases. The tail of the sequence fits TRBJ2-7 better, so the J call may be wrong. Germline V gene lookup returns CDR1 LGHDT and CDR2 YNNKEL (reference sequence). CDR3 length: 14 amino acids. The CDR3 here is CASSQASGGSEQYF. For the CDR3, the DNA is TGTGCCAGCAGCCAAGCTAGCGGGGGAAGCGAGCAGTACTTC.

This sequence joins TRBV5-1 and TRBJ2-6; possible D gene TRBD1, 6 bases. Trimming pared 6 bases from V and 0 bases from J, leaving 10 bases between. The CDR3 contains 15 residues. Per the germline V gene, CDR1 is SGHRS and CDR2 is YFSETQ. This CDR3 reads CASTGGGSGANVLTF. The CDR3 region has the DNA TGCGCCAGCACTGGGGGCGGCTCTGGGGCCAACGTCCTGACTTTC.

This clonotype was seen ten or more times. V and J are TRBV4-1 and TRBJ2-6, with 9 bases fitting TRBD1. There are 18 residues in the CDR3. Per germline, CDR1 MGHRA and CDR2 YSYEKL. V shed 0 bases and J 0 bases; nucleotides not matched to a gene: 3. CDR3 in amino acids: CASSQDRDRDSGANVLTF. DNA for the CDR3: TGCGCCAGCAGCCAAGATAGGGACAGGGACTCTGGGGCCAACGTCCTGACTTTC.

CDR3 sequence: CSVADGGYTF. DNA for the CDR3: TGCAGCGTTGCCGACGGCGGCTACACCTTC. V gene TRBV29-1 combines with J gene TRBJ1-2, with D hard to call. The V end was cut by 4 bases, the J end by 8 bases, with 8 bases between. The CDR3 is 10 residues long. Germline V lookup: CDR1 SQVTM, CDR2 ANQGSEA.

Remarks on this clonotype: A read error may produce the germline difference seen at one junction end. This chain links TRBV12-3 or TRBV12-4 with TRBJ1-6; D is unresolved. The CDR3 loop spans 13 amino acids. The CDR3 nucleotides read TGTGCCAGCAGTACCCGATTTAATGCACCCCTCCACTTT. Translating gives CASSTRFNAPLHF.

The rearrangement links TRBV27 to TRBJ2-5; TRBD1 aligns across 9 bases. This CDR3 spans 15 amino acids. Germline V gene sequence: CDR1 MNHEY, CDR2 SMNVEV (reference sequence). The ends lost 7 bases at V and 3 bases at J; junction bases unmatched: 9. CDR3 nucleotide sequence: TGTGCCAGCATCTTACAGACAGGGGGAAAAGAGACCCAGTACTTC. It translates to CASILQTGGKETQYF.

This sequence joins TRBV10-3 and TRBJ1-2; D gene unclear. Germline V CDR1 and CDR2: ENHRY, SYGVKD. This CDR3 is built from 12 residues. Trimming left V 3 bases short and J 1 base short, with 3 bases between. DNA of the CDR3: TGTGCCATCAGTGACAGTAACTATGGCTACACCTTC. Translating gives CAISDSNYGYTF.

This clonotype was seen a few times. V is TRBV12-3 or TRBV12-4 and J is TRBJ2-4; tentative D call: TRBD1 (6 bases). The CDR3 sequence is 15 residues long. V lost 1 base and J 2 bases, leaving 9 bases between the germline ends. The CDR3 protein is CASSLVQGTKNIQYF. The CDR3 bases are TGTGCCAGCAGTTTAGTCCAGGGGACCAAAAACATTCAGTACTTC.

This clonotype has a handful of counts. The chain has TRBV6-2 or TRBV6-3 and TRBJ2-4, with a tentative D call TRBD1 (6 bases). The end of the DNA aligns better with TRBJ2-7, so the J call may be wrong. Germline assignment: CDR1 MNHEY and CDR2 SVGEGT. The CDR3 loop spans 14 amino acids. The CDR3 is CASSYLQGDYEQYF. The CDR3 coding sequence is TGTGCCAGCAGTTACCTACAGGGAGACTACGAGCAGTACTTC.